This TCR beta chain was recorded in a study of T-cell memory formation after mild COVID-19. TCRdb reprocessed the 5' RACE reads with MiXCR, giving one entry per CDR3 protein. In the table there are around 370,000 distinct CDR3 sequences, 21% of which are singletons. V lost 6 bases and J lost 0, with 14 bases in between. Germline V gene sequence: CDR1 DFQATT, CDR2 SNEGSKA (reference sequence). The CDR3 extends over 14 amino acids. Material for sequencing was PBMCs or a T cell subset sorted from them (not recorded which). V gene TRBV20-1 combines with J gene TRBJ1-2, with a tentative D call TRBD1 (6 bases). The TCR was taken from an adult woman who had mild COVID-19 (a few samples of this study predate the infection). Cell type and time point are not known. The DNA for the CDR3 is TGCAGTGCCGAGGACAGAGTAGCTAACTATGGCTACACCTTC. Protein product: CSAEDRVANYGYTF.